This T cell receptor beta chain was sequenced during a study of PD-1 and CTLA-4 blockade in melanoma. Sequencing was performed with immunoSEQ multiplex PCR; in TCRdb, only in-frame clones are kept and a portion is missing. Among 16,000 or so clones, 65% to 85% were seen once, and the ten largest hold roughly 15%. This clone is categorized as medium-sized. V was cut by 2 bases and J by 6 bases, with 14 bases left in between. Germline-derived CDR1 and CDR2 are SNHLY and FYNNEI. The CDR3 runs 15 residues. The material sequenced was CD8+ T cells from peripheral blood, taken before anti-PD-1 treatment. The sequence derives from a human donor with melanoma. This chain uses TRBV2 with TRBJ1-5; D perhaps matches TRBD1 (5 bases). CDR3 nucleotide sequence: TGTGCCAGCAGTGAATCGGAACAGGCGGGTCAGCCCCAGCATTTT. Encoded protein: CASSESEQAGQPQHF.